This is a list of T cell receptor beta chains from one sample in a study of shared clonotypes between healthy human individuals. This table comes from immunoSEQ multiplex PCR, and its TCRdb copy is limited to in-frame clones, with some not included. The sample shows roughly 2 million clones, approximately 95% of them seen only once. The sample consisted of naive CD8+ T cells sorted from blood. The receptors here all came from a young man in good health. Both conserved end residues are part of each CDR3. Fields, in order: CDR3 protein, CDR3 DNA, J gene, D gene, clone size, V gene. The D gene is left open where the match is weak. Size is stated for part of the rows, as once, few or many counts, or as a class when the clone is expanded.

cdr3_aa: CASSLEPGQGYGYTF
cdr3_nt: TGTGCCAGCAGCTTAGAGCCGGGACAGGGCTATGGCTACACCTTC
j_call: TRBJ1-2
d_call: TRBD1
clone_size: -
v_call: TRBV11-2

cdr3_aa: CASSLAPSGTAFYEQYF
cdr3_nt: TGTGCCAGCAGCTTAGCCCCCTCCGGGACAGCGTTCTACGAGCAGTACTTC
j_call: TRBJ2-7
d_call: TRBD1
clone_size: -
v_call: TRBV7-6

cdr3_aa: CASSPDYYNSPLHF
cdr3_nt: TGTGCCAGCAGTCCGGATTACTATAATTCACCCCTCCACTTT
j_call: TRBJ1-6
d_call: -
clone_size: -
v_call: TRBV28

cdr3_aa: CASSSVGLSGNTIYF
cdr3_nt: TGTGCCAGCAGTTCCGTGGGTCTTTCTGGAAACACCATATATTTT
j_call: TRBJ1-3
d_call: -
clone_size: -
v_call: TRBV11-2

cdr3_aa: CASSLVAGGLIPFYNEQFF
cdr3_nt: TGTGCCAGCAGCTTAGTAGCGGGAGGACTAATCCCTTTCTACAATGAGCAGTTCTTC
j_call: TRBJ2-1
d_call: TRBD2
clone_size: -
v_call: TRBV7-2

cdr3_aa: CASSVASGAGGFLAGELFF
cdr3_nt: TGTGCCAGCAGCGTAGCTTCCGGGGCAGGTGGTTTCCTAGCCGGGGAGCTGTTTTTT
j_call: TRBJ2-2
d_call: -
clone_size: -
v_call: TRBV9

cdr3_aa: CASSFGGRYEKLFF
cdr3_nt: TGTGCCAGCAGTTTCGGGGGGCGTTATGAAAAACTGTTTTTT
j_call: TRBJ1-4
d_call: -
clone_size: -
v_call: TRBV28

cdr3_aa: CASSSGTGPNEQYF
cdr3_nt: TGTGCCAGCAGTTCCGGGACAGGCCCCAACGAGCAGTACTTC
j_call: TRBJ2-7
d_call: TRBD1
clone_size: -
v_call: TRBV5-4

cdr3_aa: CASSVLGQGYQETQYF
cdr3_nt: TGTGCCAGCAGCGTTCTGGGACAGGGGTACCAAGAGACCCAGTACTTC
j_call: TRBJ2-5
d_call: TRBD1
clone_size: -
v_call: TRBV9

cdr3_aa: CAISVGGTRTDTQYF
cdr3_nt: TGTGCCATCAGTGTGGGGGGGACCCGCACAGATACGCAGTATTTT
j_call: TRBJ2-3
d_call: TRBD2
clone_size: once
v_call: TRBV10-3

cdr3_aa: CASSQDPELTEAFF
cdr3_nt: TGCGCCAGCAGCCAAGATCCAGAACTCACTGAAGCTTTCTTT
j_call: TRBJ1-1
d_call: -
clone_size: -
v_call: TRBV4-3

cdr3_aa: CASSMNRAGHEQYF
cdr3_nt: TGTGCCAGTAGTATGAACAGGGCAGGCCACGAGCAGTACTTC
j_call: TRBJ2-7
d_call: -
clone_size: -
v_call: TRBV19

cdr3_aa: CASSSGGQPQHF
cdr3_nt: TGTGCCAGCAGCTCAGGGGGTCAGCCCCAGCATTTT
j_call: TRBJ1-5
d_call: TRBD1
clone_size: few
v_call: TRBV9

cdr3_aa: CASNRLDSPPLHF
cdr3_nt: TGTGCCAGCAACCGACTCGACAGCCCACCCCTCCACTTT
j_call: TRBJ1-6
d_call: -
clone_size: -
v_call: TRBV2

cdr3_aa: CASSIGGQGPYEQYF
cdr3_nt: TGTGCCAGTAGTATAGGCGGACAGGGACCCTACGAGCAGTACTTC
j_call: TRBJ2-7
d_call: TRBD1
clone_size: -
v_call: TRBV19

cdr3_aa: CASSERRHTEAFF
cdr3_nt: TGTGCCAGCAGTGAAAGGAGGCACACTGAAGCTTTCTTT
j_call: TRBJ1-1
d_call: -
clone_size: -
v_call: TRBV6-1

cdr3_aa: CASSFAAEETQYF
cdr3_nt: TGTGCCAGCAGCTTTGCGGCTGAAGAGACCCAGTACTTC
j_call: TRBJ2-5
d_call: -
clone_size: -
v_call: TRBV7-9

cdr3_aa: CASSALGTDTQYF
cdr3_nt: TGTGCCAGCAGTGCCCTCGGGACAGATACGCAGTATTTT
j_call: TRBJ2-3
d_call: -
clone_size: -
v_call: TRBV6-1

cdr3_aa: CATNAESLYGYTF
cdr3_nt: TGTGCCACCAATGCGGAAAGTTTATATGGCTACACCTTC
j_call: TRBJ1-2
d_call: -
clone_size: -
v_call: TRBV7-9

cdr3_aa: CASSPWNTEAFF
cdr3_nt: TGTGCCAGCAGCCCATGGAACACTGAAGCTTTCTTT
j_call: TRBJ1-1
d_call: -
clone_size: -
v_call: TRBV7-9

cdr3_aa: CAWNSLNEKLFF
cdr3_nt: TGTGCCTGGAACAGCCTGAATGAAAAACTGTTTTTT
j_call: TRBJ1-4
d_call: -
clone_size: -
v_call: TRBV30

cdr3_aa: CASSQDSGLAYEQYF
cdr3_nt: TGCGCCAGCAGCCAAGATAGCGGGCTAGCCTACGAGCAGTACTTC
j_call: TRBJ2-7
d_call: TRBD2
clone_size: -
v_call: TRBV4-3

cdr3_aa: CSARFTDTQYF
cdr3_nt: TGCAGTGCTAGATTCACAGATACGCAGTATTTT
j_call: TRBJ2-3
d_call: -
clone_size: few
v_call: TRBV20-1

cdr3_aa: CASSSDLATNEKLFF
cdr3_nt: TGTGCCAGCAGTTCAGATCTTGCAACTAATGAAAAACTGTTTTTT
j_call: TRBJ1-4
d_call: -
clone_size: -
v_call: TRBV6-5

cdr3_aa: CASSLGEQDSYEQYF
cdr3_nt: TGTGCCAGCAGCTTAGGTGAGCAGGACTCCTACGAGCAGTACTTC
j_call: TRBJ2-7
d_call: -
clone_size: once
v_call: TRBV7-9

cdr3_aa: CASSLRTSTDTQYF
cdr3_nt: TGTGCCAGCAGCTTACGGACCAGCACAGATACGCAGTATTTT
j_call: TRBJ2-3
d_call: -
clone_size: -
v_call: TRBV13

cdr3_aa: CASSLAEYTGELFF
cdr3_nt: TGTGCCAGCAGCTTAGCTGAATACACCGGGGAGCTGTTTTTT
j_call: TRBJ2-2
d_call: -
clone_size: -
v_call: TRBV11-2

cdr3_aa: CASGTGFVDTQYF
cdr3_nt: TGTGCCAGCGGGACAGGGTTCGTTGATACGCAGTATTTT
j_call: TRBJ2-3
d_call: TRBD1
clone_size: once
v_call: TRBV27

cdr3_aa: CASSLRDSSYEQYF
cdr3_nt: TGTGCCAGCAGCCTCCGGGACAGTTCCTACGAGCAGTACTTC
j_call: TRBJ2-7
d_call: TRBD1
clone_size: -
v_call: TRBV7-8

cdr3_aa: CASSFSLGVREQYF
cdr3_nt: TGTGCCAGCAGTTTCTCGCTAGGAGTGCGCGAGCAGTACTTC
j_call: TRBJ2-7
d_call: -
clone_size: -
v_call: TRBV27

cdr3_aa: CASSYSEDSYEQYF
cdr3_nt: TGTGCCAGCAGTTACTCTGAGGACTCCTACGAGCAGTACTTC
j_call: TRBJ2-7
d_call: -
clone_size: once
v_call: TRBV6-5

cdr3_aa: CAISESWGVDQPQHF
cdr3_nt: TGTGCCATCAGTGAGTCCTGGGGGGTGGATCAGCCCCAGCATTTT
j_call: TRBJ1-5
d_call: -
clone_size: -
v_call: TRBV10-3

cdr3_aa: CASSVDGSGSAYEQYF
cdr3_nt: TGTGCCAGCAGCGTAGATGGGAGTGGTTCGGCCTACGAGCAGTACTTC
j_call: TRBJ2-7
d_call: -
clone_size: -
v_call: TRBV9

cdr3_aa: CASSLLLAGGSDEQFF
cdr3_nt: TGTGCCAGCAGCTTGCTGCTAGCGGGAGGTTCCGATGAGCAGTTCTTC
j_call: TRBJ2-1
d_call: TRBD2
clone_size: once
v_call: TRBV7-2

cdr3_aa: CASSLTAFPPDTQYF
cdr3_nt: TGTGCCAGCAGTTTAACGGCATTCCCCCCAGATACGCAGTATTTT
j_call: TRBJ2-3
d_call: -
clone_size: -
v_call: TRBV27

cdr3_aa: CASSLGGTSAEQFF
cdr3_nt: TGTGCCAGCAGCTTAGGAGGGACTAGTGCTGAGCAGTTCTTC
j_call: TRBJ2-1
d_call: TRBD2
clone_size: -
v_call: TRBV7-2

cdr3_aa: CASSPWGENNEQFF
cdr3_nt: TGTGCCAGTAGTCCTTGGGGAGAGAACAATGAGCAGTTCTTC
j_call: TRBJ2-1
d_call: -
clone_size: -
v_call: TRBV19

cdr3_aa: CSASGDQPQHF
cdr3_nt: TGCAGTGCTTCCGGAGATCAGCCCCAGCATTTT
j_call: TRBJ1-5
d_call: -
clone_size: few
v_call: TRBV20-1

cdr3_aa: CASSSTGENYGYTF
cdr3_nt: TGTGCCAGCAGCTCGACAGGGGAGAACTATGGCTACACCTTC
j_call: TRBJ1-2
d_call: TRBD1
clone_size: -
v_call: TRBV13

cdr3_aa: CASSLVLGGELFF
cdr3_nt: TGTGCTAGCAGCTTAGTTCTTGGAGGGGAGCTGTTTTTT
j_call: TRBJ2-2
d_call: -
clone_size: -
v_call: TRBV7-7

cdr3_aa: CASTSGKNSYEQYF
cdr3_nt: TGTGCCAGTACTAGCGGAAAAAACTCCTACGAGCAGTACTTC
j_call: TRBJ2-7
d_call: TRBD2
clone_size: -
v_call: TRBV10-3

cdr3_aa: CATAEGSAEAFF
cdr3_nt: TGCGCCACCGCTGAGGGCTCGGCTGAAGCTTTCTTT
j_call: TRBJ1-1
d_call: -
clone_size: -
v_call: TRBV10-2

cdr3_aa: CASSTFGGGDYEQYF
cdr3_nt: TGTGCCAGCAGCACCTTTGGCGGGGGGGACTACGAGCAGTACTTC
j_call: TRBJ2-7
d_call: TRBD2
clone_size: -
v_call: TRBV7-9

cdr3_aa: CASSFSGSYTEAFF
cdr3_nt: TGTGCCAGCAGCTTCTCGGGGAGTTACACTGAAGCTTTCTTT
j_call: TRBJ1-1
d_call: -
clone_size: -
v_call: TRBV5-8

cdr3_aa: CASSLGGDWGNEQFF
cdr3_nt: TGTGCCAGCAGCTTAGGGGGTGATTGGGGCAATGAGCAGTTCTTC
j_call: TRBJ2-1
d_call: -
clone_size: -
v_call: TRBV7-6

cdr3_aa: CACRRDYNEQFF
cdr3_nt: TGTGCCTGCCGGAGAGACTACAATGAGCAGTTCTTC
j_call: TRBJ2-1
d_call: -
clone_size: -
v_call: TRBV27

cdr3_aa: CATSEGGGLPDTQYF
cdr3_nt: TGTGCCACCAGTGAGGGCGGGGGGCTCCCAGATACGCAGTATTTT
j_call: TRBJ2-3
d_call: TRBD2
clone_size: -
v_call: TRBV15

cdr3_aa: CASSLTVSYEQYF
cdr3_nt: TGTGCCAGCAGCTTGACAGTCTCCTACGAGCAGTACTTC
j_call: TRBJ2-7
d_call: -
clone_size: -
v_call: TRBV5-4

cdr3_aa: CASSEESSNQPQHF
cdr3_nt: TGTGCCAGCAGTGAAGAATCGAGCAATCAGCCCCAGCATTTT
j_call: TRBJ1-5
d_call: -
clone_size: -
v_call: TRBV2

cdr3_aa: CASSIGIDTIYF
cdr3_nt: TGTGCCAGCAGCATAGGGATTGACACCATATATTTT
j_call: TRBJ1-3
d_call: -
clone_size: -
v_call: TRBV13

cdr3_aa: CASSESGVNTEAFF
cdr3_nt: TGCGCCAGCAGTGAGTCAGGAGTGAACACTGAAGCTTTCTTT
j_call: TRBJ1-1
d_call: -
clone_size: -
v_call: TRBV10-1

cdr3_aa: CASSLVFSGLSSYEQYF
cdr3_nt: TGTGCCAGCAGCTTGGTATTTAGCGGCCTATCTTCCTACGAGCAGTACTTC
j_call: TRBJ2-7
d_call: -
clone_size: -
v_call: TRBV5-6

cdr3_aa: CASSDVGQGNEQFF
cdr3_nt: TGTGCCAGCAGTGATGTGGGGCAGGGCAATGAGCAGTTCTTC
j_call: TRBJ2-1
d_call: -
clone_size: -
v_call: TRBV25-1

cdr3_aa: CASSLAQTNYGYTF
cdr3_nt: TGTGCCAGCAGCTTGGCTCAAACTAACTATGGCTACACCTTC
j_call: TRBJ1-2
d_call: -
clone_size: -
v_call: TRBV5-4

cdr3_aa: CASSQETGGFYGYTF
cdr3_nt: TGCGCCAGCAGCCAAGAGACAGGGGGCTTCTATGGCTACACCTTC
j_call: TRBJ1-2
d_call: TRBD1
clone_size: -
v_call: TRBV4-1

cdr3_aa: CATAVGTDTQYF
cdr3_nt: TGCGCCACCGCAGTAGGCACAGATACGCAGTATTTT
j_call: TRBJ2-3
d_call: -
clone_size: -
v_call: TRBV10-2

cdr3_aa: CASSYDGGPGTDTQYF
cdr3_nt: TGTGCCAGCAGTTACGACGGCGGGCCCGGTACAGATACGCAGTATTTT
j_call: TRBJ2-3
d_call: -
clone_size: -
v_call: TRBV6-5

cdr3_aa: CASRTGTGTPPYEQYF
cdr3_nt: TGCGCCAGCAGAACCGGGACAGGGACGCCTCCGTACGAGCAGTACTTC
j_call: TRBJ2-7
d_call: TRBD1
clone_size: -
v_call: TRBV10-2

cdr3_aa: CASSWGLGTGELFF
cdr3_nt: TGTGCCAGCAGTTGGGGACTGGGAACCGGGGAGCTGTTTTTT
j_call: TRBJ2-2
d_call: -
clone_size: -
v_call: TRBV6-5